This T cell receptor beta chain was identified in a study of blood T cell repertoires in COVID-19. Study-wide context: COVID-19 samples, acute and convalescent, were from the United States, Italy and Spain.

The CDR3 totals 15 residues. V shed 4 bases and J 1 base; nucleotides not matched to a gene: 6. CDR1 SGHRS and CDR2 YFSETQ come from the germline V gene. As handled by the study authors: Reference gene primers were amplified, and this amplification served to estimate nucleated cell counts. Generated by immunoSEQ multiplex PCR, the TCRdb table keeps only in-frame clones and is missing some. The D gene and trimming were derived from the DNA, and the V and J assignments and clone size from that table. Of around 50,000 clones in the sample, approximately 82% were seen once. This sequence was found in a woman older than 75 with acute or convalescent COVID-19. The rearrangement uses TRBV5-1 and TRBJ2-5; TRBD2 agrees at 8 bases. Sequencing was done on a sample of peripheral blood. The CDR3 DNA reads as TGCGCCAGCAGCACCCAGCGGGGGCCCCAAGAGACCCAGTACTTC. It specifies CASSTQRGPQETQYF.